The clone carrying this TCR beta chain was seen only once. The antigen is undetermined. One end of the junction is discordant with germline, which a read error may explain. These data come from a study of blood T cells in healthy people across ages. Findings and caveats of the study: The diversity estimates, figures obtained from one million T cells, were considered underestimates.

The length of the CDR3 is 18 residues. Per germline, CDR1 LGHNA and CDR2 YNFKEQ. Next came a second PCR, run for roughly 6 to 11 cycles, which used a sample-barcoded 5' primer along with a J-beta primer mix. Via MiXCR, TCRdb re-called the 5' RACE reads, giving one row per CDR3 protein. This repertoire shows about a million distinct CDR3 sequences, about 48% found once; its top ten account for about an eighth. Sequenced: blood. J is TRBJ2-1 and V is TRBV4-2; D may be TRBD1 (6 bases). The TCR originated in a man aged 25 to 40 in good health. In nucleotides, the CDR3 is TGTGCCAGCAGCCCAGGATCCGGGACACCAAGCTCCTGCAATGAGCAGTTCTTC. Amino acid sequence: CASSPGSGTPSSCNEQFF.